Each of the 11 T cell receptor beta chains below was sequenced from the same sample in a study of shared T cell receptors in the human thymus. Sequenced by immunoSEQ multiplex PCR; TCRdb stores in-frame clones only, minus some. Among approximately 400,000 clones listed, roughly 94% were seen once. Sequenced: thymocytes. Source of these receptors: a human donor.

J is TRBJ2-7 and V is TRBV27; 12 bases are a match to TRBD2. The CDR3 extends over 16 amino acids. Per the germline V gene, CDR1 is MNHEY and CDR2 is SMNVEV (reference sequence). Losses at the gene ends were 5 bases for V and 3 bases for J; bases not matched to a gene: 8. The CDR3 reads CASSELTSGRSYEQYF. CDR3 sequence (DNA): TGTGCCAGCAGTGAGTTGACTAGCGGGAGAAGCTACGAGCAGTACTTC.

The V gene is TRBV27, the J gene TRBJ2-3, with D unclear. CDR3 length: 12 residues. CDR1 is MNHEY, CDR2 SMNVEV, per germline (reference sequence). Deletions cut 4 bases from V and 1 base from J, with 3 bases between. CDR3 DNA: TGTGCCAGCAGTTCCGGCACAGATACGCAGTATTTT. Residues: CASSSGTDTQYF.

The rearrangement joins TRBV4-2 to TRBJ1-1; perhaps TRBD1 as D (5 bases). V lost 1 base, J lost 2 bases, and 20 bases lay in between. The CDR3 consists of 18 residues. CDR1 is LGHNA, CDR2 YNFKEQ, per germline. CDR3 protein: CASSQAGGGRQTNTEAFF. The CDR3 DNA is TGTGCCAGCAGCCAAGCTGGGGGGGGAAGACAGACCAACACTGAAGCTTTCTTT.

The rearrangement links TRBV9 to TRBJ1-2; 7 bases line up with TRBD1. This CDR3 region has 14 residues. The V and J ends lost 4 bases and 4 bases, in that order; junction bases with no gene match: 7. The germline V gene has CDR1 SGDLS and CDR2 YYNGEE. CDR3 sequence reads: CASSFRTGTYGYTF. In DNA form, the CDR3 reads TGTGCCAGCAGCTTCCGGACAGGTACCTATGGCTACACCTTC.

A remark on this clone: At one of its ends the junction is not consistent with the germline gene, which may arise from a read error. The same CDR3 is also encoded by other DNA sequences in this sample. This chain connects TRBV5-1 to TRBJ2-3; tentative D call: TRBD2 (6 bases). CDR1 and CDR2 from the germline V gene are SGHRS and YFSETQ. This CDR3 has 15 amino acids. CDR3 loop: CASFEDGSGTDTQYF. The CDR3 nucleotides read TGCGCCAGCTTCGAGGACGGGAGCGGCACAGATACGCAATATTTT.

The chain employs TRBV12-5 and TRBJ2-1, with 9 bases matching TRBD2. The CDR3 totals 24 residues. Germline V gives CDR1 LGHNT, CDR2 FRNRAP. With 0 bases clipped from V and 3 bases from J, the junction kept 27 bases outside the gene matches. CDR3: CASGLVMSMRVPRIAGVLYNEQFF. In DNA, the CDR3 is TGTGCTAGTGGTTTGGTAATGTCGATGAGGGTCCCAAGGATAGCGGGAGTTCTCTACAATGAGCAGTTCTTC.

This clone was seen a single time. The chain has TRBV4-2 and TRBJ1-2; no reliable D call. The germline gives CDR1 LGHNA, CDR2 YNFKEQ. CDR3 length: 18 residues. V dropped 0 bases and J dropped 2 bases, with 19 bases sitting between them. CDR3 nucleotides: TGTGCCAGCAGCCAAGATCGTACCCCGCCGGCTCTCAACTATGGCTACACCTTC. It encodes CASSQDRTPPALNYGYTF.

This clone was detected only once. The gene calls are TRBV18 and TRBJ2-6; a possible D gene is TRBD1 (6 bases). The CDR3 is made up of 19 amino acids. V was trimmed by 0 bases and J by 0 bases, leaving 15 bases between them. The germline V gene encodes CDR1 KGHSH and CDR2 LQKENI. DNA for the CDR3: TGTGCCAGCTCACCACCGGAACAGGGCGGAAACTCTGGGGCCAACGTCCTGACTTTC. Its translation is CASSPPEQGGNSGANVLTF. The full variable domain, with the rest looked up from reference TRBV18 and TRBJ2-6, is NAGVMQNPRHLVRRRGQEARLRCSPMKGHSHVYWYRQLPEEGLKFMVYLQKENIIDESGMPKERFSAEFPKEGPSILRIQQVVRGDSAAYFCASSPPEQGGNSGANVLTFGAGSRLTVL.

The chain links TRBV10-2 to TRBJ2-7; the D gene could be TRBD1 or TRBD2 (5 bases each). Trimming shortened V by 7 bases and J by 3 bases, and 7 bases separated the two germline ends. Germline values: CDR1 WSHSY, CDR2 SAAADI. This CDR3 has 11 amino acids. The CDR3 loop is CASTGSYEQYF. The CDR3 nucleotides read TGCGCCAGCACAGGGAGCTACGAGCAGTACTTC.

The J gene is TRBJ2-2, the V gene TRBV30; D gene uncertain. Germline V gives CDR1 GTSNPN, CDR2 SVGIG (reference sequence). V was trimmed by 0 bases and J by 5 bases, leaving 10 bases between them. The CDR3 spans 14 residues. The CDR3 nucleotides are TGTGCCTGGAGTGTGAGACACTTAACCGGGGAGCTGTTTTTT. Translation gives CAWSVRHLTGELFF.

This clone came up once. The V gene is TRBV6-1, the J gene TRBJ2-7; D may be TRBD2 (6 bases). Germline V gives CDR1 MNHNS, CDR2 SASEGT. V lost 2 bases and J 5 bases, leaving 16 bases between the germline ends. The CDR3 has 15 residues. As DNA, the CDR3 is TGTGCCAGCAGTGAACGACTCTCTAGCGCCCACGAGCAGTACTTC. Protein product: CASSERLSSAHEQYF.